This entry is about one T cell receptor beta chain. Original analysis: Amplification of reference gene primers provided the estimated nucleated cell counts. Generated by immunoSEQ multiplex PCR, the TCRdb table keeps only in-frame clones and is missing some. D and trimming were read from the DNA, whereas the V and J calls and clone size are those reported in that table. The sample contains roughly 200,000 clones, approximately 84% of which appear only once. The germline gives CDR1 SGHNT, CDR2 YENEEA. The CDR3 runs 14 residues. Trimming pared 3 bases from V and 5 bases from J, leaving 8 bases between. These data come from a study of blood T cell repertoires in COVID-19. Overall study: Sites across the United States, Italy and Spain contributed samples from acute and convalescent COVID-19. In each case, the material was cDNA or gDNA derived from T cells, B-cell-depleted T cells, or PBMCs.

Patients in Seattle were enrolled during active infection, then followed longitudinally. The sequenced sample consisted of peripheral blood. The receptor was isolated from an elderly woman with COVID-19, enrolled during active disease. The J gene is TRBJ1-6, the V gene TRBV11-3, with a possible D match to TRBD1 (6 bases). The DNA for the CDR3 is TGTGCCAGCAGCTTGGACAGAGATAATTCACCCCTCCACTTT. Its translation: CASSLDRDNSPLHF.